This T cell receptor (beta chain) was recorded in a study of radiation and T cells in renal cell carcinoma. The time point was: blood 4 weeks post-SBRT, at nephrectomy. The treatment here: 15 Gy SBRT to primary tumor, nephrectomy 4 weeks later. This clone appeared a single time. Trimming removed 4 bases from V and 4 bases from J, with 15 bases in between. Germline CDR1 SGHRS, CDR2 YFSETQ. The CDR3 totals 15 residues. This table comes from immunoSEQ multiplex PCR, and its TCRdb copy is limited to in-frame clones, with some not included. Of around 170,000 clones in the sample, around 89% are singletons; the top ten hold about 11%.

The TCR was taken from a woman aged 45-65 years with renal cell carcinoma. The V and J genes are TRBV5-1 and TRBJ2-1; a possible D gene is TRBD1 (5 bases). Source: blood, taken from a patient whose treatment included radiotherapy and nephrectomy. This CDR3 reads CASSNRQWVYNEQFF. CDR3 in DNA: TGCGCCAGCAGCAACCGACAGTGGGTGTACAATGAGCAGTTCTTC.